This TCR beta chain derives from a study of T-cell memory formation after mild COVID-19. Via MiXCR, TCRdb re-called the 5' RACE reads, giving one row per CDR3 protein. The sample lists around 530,000 distinct CDR3 sequences; 20% to 25% were seen once. The CDR3 is made up of 16 amino acids. Germline assignment: CDR1 SGHKS and CDR2 YYEKEE (reference sequence). Trimming shortened V by 2 bases and J by 1 base, and 10 bases separated the two germline ends. This clonotype was obtained from an adult woman who had mild COVID-19 (a few samples of this study predate the infection). Cell type and time point are not known. Sequencing input: PBMCs or a T cell subset sorted from them (not recorded which). The chain links TRBV5-5 to TRBJ1-6; D gene uncertain. The chain's CDR3 is CASSFLPRSYNSPLHF. The CDR3 DNA reads TGTGCCAGCAGCTTCCTACCCAGGTCCTATAATTCACCCCTCCACTTT.